The next 23 T cell receptor beta chains were all read from a single sample in a study of blood T cell repertoires in COVID-19. TCRdb keeps only in-frame clones here, not all; method: immunoSEQ multiplex PCR. Among about 270,000 clones listed, roughly 93% were seen once. What was sequenced was PBMCs or T cells enriched from blood (not recorded which). The receptors shown here come from a woman aged 40 to 50 with acute COVID-19.

Written as DNA, the CDR3 is TGCGCCAGCAGCCAAGATCACACGGGGATGGGGGAGCTGTTTTTT. Translating it yields CASSQDHTGMGELFF. The gene calls are TRBV4-1 and TRBJ2-2; tentative D call: TRBD2 (5 bases). The ends were cut back, 0 bases at V and 8 bases at J, with 13 bases in the middle. CDR3 size: 15 residues. Per the germline V gene, CDR1 is MGHRA and CDR2 is YSYEKL.

This chain joins TRBV5-6 and TRBJ1-2; D gene ambiguous. Trimming shortened V by 5 bases and J by 4 bases, and 9 bases separated the two germline ends. The CDR3 runs to 12 residues. Germline V gene lookup returns CDR1 SGHDT and CDR2 YYEEEE. The CDR3 here is CASSYDIYGYTF. Here the CDR3 DNA reads TGTGCCAGCAGTTATGACATCTATGGCTACACCTTC.

The chain combines TRBV19 with TRBJ1-1; D is possibly TRBD1 (6 bases). The ends were cut back, 6 bases at V and 6 bases at J, with 14 bases in the middle. This CDR3 contains 13 residues. Germline loops: CDR1 LNHDA, CDR2 SQIVND (reference sequence). CDR3 DNA: TGTGCCAGTAGCCTGCAGGGGCGTTCTGAAGCTTTCTTT. Translation: CASSLQGRSEAFF. The full variable domain, its missing parts supplied by reference TRBV19 and TRBJ1-1, is DGGITQSPKYLFRKEGQNVTLSCEQNLNHDAMYWYRQDPGQGLRLIYYSQIVNDFQKGDIAEGYSVSREKKESFPLTVTSAQKNPTAFYLCASSLQGRSEAFFGQGTRLTVV.

The V and J genes are TRBV6-5 and TRBJ2-7, with a weak D call TRBD1 (5 bases). Looked up from germline, CDR1 is MNHEY and CDR2 is SVGAGI. CDR3 length: 16 residues. The V end was cut by 0 bases, the J end by 2 bases, with 14 bases between. The CDR3 region is CASSYSTAGQAYEQYF. In DNA, the CDR3 is TGTGCCAGCAGTTACTCAACGGCAGGGCAAGCCTACGAGCAGTACTTC.

The CDR3 DNA reads as TGTGCCAGCAGCGACCGTCCGGGACCCAGGGGGGATGGCTACACCTTC. This gives the protein CASSDRPGPRGDGYTF. This chain joins TRBV7-2 and TRBJ1-2; 7 bases align to TRBD1. V shed 5 bases, J shed 6 bases, and the junction held 15 bases outside the gene matches. This CDR3 contains 16 residues. Per the germline V gene, CDR1 is SGHTA and CDR2 is FQGNSA.

The chain has TRBV6-5 and TRBJ2-7; 8 nucleotides agree with TRBD2. V gave up 0 bases and J gave up 7 bases; unmatched junction bases: 8. The CDR3 consists of 15 residues. In germline, CDR1 is MNHEY, CDR2 SVGAGI. CDR3 protein: CASSYSAGGAKEQYF. Written as DNA, the CDR3 is TGTGCCAGCAGTTACTCTGCGGGGGGTGCGAAGGAGCAGTACTTC.

V usage is TRBV12-5 and J usage is TRBJ1-1; D is ambiguous. Trimming shortened V by 0 bases and J by 3 bases, and 11 bases separated the two germline ends. Germline V gives CDR1 LGHNT, CDR2 FRNRAP. The CDR3 has 15 amino acids. The CDR3 here is CASGLVVGRDTEAFF. CDR3 sequence (DNA): TGTGCTAGTGGTTTGGTGGTTGGGAGGGACACTGAAGCTTTCTTT.

The chain uses TRBV12-3 or TRBV12-4 and TRBJ2-1; possibly TRBD2 for D (5 bases). This CDR3 has 13 residues. Trimming cost V 7 bases and J 4 bases, with 11 bases left between them. The chain's CDR3 is CASTLGGYNEQFF. The CDR3 region has the DNA TGTGCCAGCACCCTAGGAGGTTACAATGAGCAGTTCTTC.

This rearrangement joins TRBV5-8 to TRBJ2-3; 10 positions match TRBD2. The germline CDR1 and CDR2 sequences are SGHTS and YDEGEE. V trimming: 4 bases; J trimming: 0 bases; junction bases outside the gene matches: 8. The length of the CDR3 is 17 residues. CDR3 DNA: TGTGCCAGCAGCACCCCCCCTAGCGGGGGCAGCACAGATACGCAGTATTTT. It specifies CASSTPPSGGSTDTQYF.

V is TRBV3-1 (or the pseudogene TRBV3-2) and J is TRBJ1-2; a weak D match, TRBD1 (6 bases). CDR3 length: 14 residues. The V end was cut by 3 bases, the J end by 1 base, with 9 bases between. Looked up from germline, CDR1 is LGHDT and CDR2 is YNNKEL (reference sequence). The CDR3 sequence is CASSQQGFNYGYTF. The DNA of the CDR3 is TGTGCCAGCAGCCAGCAGGGGTTTAACTATGGCTACACCTTC.

The chain carries TRBV7-2 and TRBJ1-1; D is unclear. V shed 7 bases and J shed 1 base, with 10 bases lying between them. The CDR3 runs 13 residues. Germline lookup yields CDR1 SGHTA and CDR2 FQGNSA. The CDR3 nucleotides are TGTGCCAGCACGAGGGTCACGAACACTGAAGCTTTCTTT. Protein sequence: CASTRVTNTEAFF.

This chain uses TRBV3-1 (or the pseudogene TRBV3-2) with TRBJ1-2, with 7 bases fitting TRBD1. This CDR3 is 13 amino acids long. The germline V gene has CDR1 LGHDT and CDR2 YNNKEL (reference sequence). The V gene end was trimmed by 4 bases and the J gene end by 3 bases; junction bases not matched to a gene: 2. The CDR3 DNA sequence: TGTGCCAGCAGCCCAACAGGGGACTATGGCTACACCTTC. Translating gives CASSPTGDYGYTF.

The genes are TRBV12-3 or TRBV12-4 and TRBJ1-2; D uncertain. V dropped 3 bases and J dropped 8 bases, with 7 bases sitting between them. The CDR3 loop spans 11 amino acids. The CDR3 protein is CASSLMGGYTF. In DNA form, the CDR3 reads TGTGCCAGCAGTTTGATGGGCGGCTACACCTTC.

This rearrangement joins TRBV2 to TRBJ1-5; TRBD1 aligns across 7 bases. The ends lost 6 bases at V and 2 bases at J; junction bases unmatched: 7. CDR1 is SNHLY, CDR2 FYNNEI, per germline. CDR3 length: 15 amino acids. The CDR3 reads CASSPRQGGNQPQHF. The CDR3 nucleotides read TGTGCCAGCAGCCCTCGCCAGGGGGGCAATCAGCCCCAGCATTTT.

This clone was detected only once. The genes are TRBV24-1 and TRBJ1-5, with TRBD1 matching 12 bases. The CDR3 sequence is 17 residues long. The J segment lost 5 bases and the V segment lost 4 bases, leaving 8 bases of the junction unmatched. Germline CDR1 is KGHDR and CDR2 is SFDVKD. This CDR3 is CATSESPGQGAHQPQHF. CDR3 in DNA: TGTGCCACCAGTGAATCTCCGGGACAGGGGGCCCATCAGCCCCAGCATTTT.

Regarding this clone: Relative to the germline gene, one junction end is altered; a read error may explain this. The chain recombines TRBV11-2 with TRBJ1-1; a weak D match, TRBD1 (6 bases). CDR1 SGHAT and CDR2 FQNNGV come from the germline V gene. The CDR3 consists of 13 residues. The CDR3 DNA sequence: TGTGCCAGCAGCTTAGCATCCCTTCGGACAGCGAAATTT. Its translation is CASSLASLRTAKF. Based on the CDR3 plus reference TRBV11-2 and TRBJ1-1, the full variable domain is EAGVAQSPRYKIIEKRQSVAFWCNPISGHATLYWYQQILGQGPKLLIQFQNNGVVDDSQLPKDRFSAERLKGVDSTLKIQPAKLEDSAVYLCASSLASLRTAKFGQGTRLTVV.

The V gene is TRBV19, the J gene TRBJ2-1; possible D gene TRBD2, 6 bases. This CDR3 is built from 14 residues. Germline V lookup: CDR1 LNHDA, CDR2 SQIVND (reference sequence). Trimming stripped 4 bases from V and 4 bases from J, with 11 bases between. CDR3 sequence reads: CASSRSGGYNEQFF. The CDR3 DNA reads TGTGCCAGTAGTAGGTCCGGGGGATACAATGAGCAGTTCTTC.

V gene TRBV4-3 combines with J gene TRBJ2-3; 10 bases align to TRBD1. Germline assignment: CDR1 LGHNA and CDR2 YSLEER. The J segment lost 7 bases and the V segment lost 5 bases, leaving 12 bases of the junction unmatched. The length of the CDR3 is 16 residues. CDR3 DNA sequence: TGCGCCAGCAGCATCGACAGGGGGCGCGAGTTAAATACGCAGTATTTT. This translates into CASSIDRGRELNTQYF.

The DNA for the CDR3 is TGTGCCAGCAGCAGGCAAGCGGACAGGGTGTCTGAGCAGTACTTC. Its translation: CASSRQADRVSEQYF. The V and J genes are TRBV27 and TRBJ2-7, with 8 bases aligning to TRBD1. Germline lookup yields CDR1 MNHEY and CDR2 SMNVEV (reference sequence). This CDR3 region has 15 residues. The trim removed 6 bases at V and 7 bases at J, leaving 14 bases unmatched.

The count of this clone is one. The V gene is TRBV12-3 or TRBV12-4, the J gene TRBJ2-1, with TRBD1 identical over 8 bases. V dropped 5 bases and J dropped 12; count of bases not matched to a gene: 6. The CDR3 is 12 residues long. The DNA for the CDR3 is TGTGCCAGCAGTCCCTACAGGGGGTCGCAGTTCTTC. Translated: CASSPYRGSQFF.

V is TRBV7-3 and J is TRBJ2-5, with D perhaps TRBD1 (5 bases). The ends were cut back, 3 bases at V and 2 bases at J, with 7 bases in the middle. The CDR3 is made up of 13 amino acids. The germline V gene has CDR1 SGHTA and CDR2 FQGTGA. CDR3 sequence reads: CASSLTVQETQYF. The CDR3 DNA follows: TGTGCCAGCAGCTTGACAGTGCAAGAGACCCAGTACTTC. The full variable domain, in which reference TRBV7-3 and TRBJ2-5 provide the parts outside the CDR3, is GAGVSQTPSNKVTEKGKYVELRCDPISGHTALYWYRQSLGQGPEFLIYFQGTGAADDSGLPNDRFFAVRPEGSVSTLKIQRTERGDSAVYLCASSLTVQETQYFGPGTRLLVL.

This clone was seen a few times. The chain employs TRBV11-1 and TRBJ2-3; the match to TRBD2 covers 11 bases. CDR1 is SGHAT, CDR2 FQDESV, per germline (reference sequence). The ends lost 8 bases at V and 4 bases at J; junction bases unmatched: 5. This CDR3 spans 14 amino acids. The CDR3 loop reads CASSRGLAADTQYF. The CDR3, as DNA: TGTGCCAGCTCCCGGGGACTAGCGGCAGATACGCAGTATTTT.

V usage is TRBV11-2 and J usage is TRBJ2-3; D is uncertain. The CDR3 is made up of 12 amino acids. V lost 5 bases and J lost 8, with 11 bases in between. Germline lookup yields CDR1 SGHAT and CDR2 FQNNGV. The CDR3 loop reads CASSPSGFTQYF. CDR3 in DNA: TGTGCCAGCAGCCCATCCGGGTTTACGCAGTATTTT.